These T cell receptor beta chains were read from a single sample in a study of OX40 agonist ivuxolimab in advanced cancers. Libraries were prepared by immunoSEQ multiplex PCR; TCRdb keeps only in-frame clonotypes and omits some of them. Here the sample spans 98,000 or so clones, less than 95% being singletons. Sample: CD4+ or CD8+ T cells sorted from blood, taken in a trial of the OX40 agonist ivuxolimab. The receptor set was obtained from an adult with an advanced solid tumor such as melanoma, head and neck, liver or kidney cancer. CDR3s include the opening cysteine and the closing phenylalanine or tryptophan. The order of the fields is J gene, V gene, clone size, D gene, CDR3 DNA, CDR3 protein. D genes are given only for firm matches. Expanded clones are given a class, and other clones once, few, many or no size at all.

TRBJ1-2,TRBV5-4,-,TRBD1,TGTGCCAGCATCTCGGGGACAGGATATGGCTACACCTTC,CASISGTGYGYTF
TRBJ1-2,TRBV5-1,-,TRBD1,TGCGCCAGCAGCTTGGGCGCAGGGGGCTTTGGCTACACCTTC,CASSLGAGGFGYTF
TRBJ1-1,TRBV27,-,TRBD1,TGTGCCAGCACCCGACCGGGACAGGGGAACACTGAAGCTTTCTTT,CASTRPGQGNTEAFF
TRBJ2-1,TRBV7-6,-,-,TGTGCCAGCAGCTTATATGGGGTAACGAGCTCCTACAATGAGCAGTTCTTC,CASSLYGVTSSYNEQFF
TRBJ1-5,TRBV30,-,-,TGTGCCTGGAGTGTACGGAGCGGGAATCAGCCCCAGCATTTT,CAWSVRSGNQPQHF
TRBJ1-2,TRBV30,-,TRBD1,TGTGCCTGGCTACAGGGGCCTTCGGACTATGGCTACACCTTC,CAWLQGPSDYGYTF
TRBJ1-1,TRBV7-9,-,-,TGTGCCAGCAGCTTTGTCGGAGGAGGGAAGGGTGGAGCTTTCTTT,CASSFVGGGKGGAFF
TRBJ2-3,TRBV6-1,-,TRBD2,TGTGCCAGCTCAGTGGGACTAGCGGCCACAGATACGCAGTATTTT,CASSVGLAATDTQYF
TRBJ1-2,TRBV4-3,-,-,TGCGCCAGCAGCCAAGTAGGTACGGGTGGCTACACCTTC,CASSQVGTGGYTF
TRBJ2-7,TRBV27,-,TRBD1,TGTGCCAGCAACAACAGGGGGCTCCTGGGGGAGCAGTACTTC,CASNNRGLLGEQYF
TRBJ2-7,TRBV18,-,TRBD1,TGTGCCAGCTCACCAAGGGACAGGGCACACGAGCAGTACTTC,CASSPRDRAHEQYF
TRBJ2-2,TRBV5-1,-,-,TGCGCCAGCAGCTTGATGGCGACCGGGGAGCTGTTTTTT,CASSLMATGELFF
TRBJ1-1,TRBV5-1,-,TRBD1,TGCGCCAGCAGCTTCGGGGTCCTAAACAGGGGGCGGTCGTCCGGAGCTTTCTTT,CASSFGVLNRGRSSGAFF
TRBJ2-1,TRBV7-3,-,-,TGTGCCAGCAGCTTCAGAGGCTATGAGCAGTTCTTC,CASSFRGYEQFF
TRBJ2-2,TRBV27,-,-,TGTGCCAGCAGTTTACGGCCGACAGCCGCGAACACCGGGGAGCTGTTTTTT,CASSLRPTAANTGELFF
TRBJ2-1,TRBV5-1,-,TRBD2,TGCGCCAGCAGCTCTGGGACTAGCGGGAGCGTTTCGTTCTTC,CASSSGTSGSVSFF
TRBJ1-2,TRBV9,-,-,TGTGCCAGCAGCGTAGCCGCAGGATCATATGGCTACACCTTC,CASSVAAGSYGYTF
TRBJ2-7,TRBV7-2,-,-,TGTGCCAGCAGCTTCGGGGATAGGACTTCCTACGAGCAGTACTTC,CASSFGDRTSYEQYF
TRBJ2-1,TRBV6-5,once,-,TGTGCCAGCGTGGGCGGGAATGAGCAGTTCTTC,CASVGGNEQFF
TRBJ2-7,TRBV7-9,once,-,TGTGCCAGCAGCTTAGGAGGTAGCCAGGGAGCTTACGAGCAGTACTTC,CASSLGGSQGAYEQYF
TRBJ1-1,TRBV7-9,-,-,TGTGCCAGCAGCTTAGGGAACTCAAGGTGGGCTGAAGCTTTCTTT,CASSLGNSRWAEAFF
TRBJ2-1,TRBV5-1,-,TRBD1,TGCGCCAGCAGCTTGGCACCGGGACAGTCCTACAATGAGCAGTTCTTC,CASSLAPGQSYNEQFF
TRBJ2-1,TRBV15,-,TRBD1,TGTGCCACCAGCAGAGTAGGGGGCGGGTCCTACAATGAGCAGTTCTTC,CATSRVGGGSYNEQFF
TRBJ2-6,TRBV28,-,TRBD1,TGTGCCAGCAGTTTTCAGGGGGCGGCGCTTGCCGGGGCCAACGTCCTGACTTTC,CASSFQGAALAGANVLTF
TRBJ2-7,TRBV6-4,-,-,TGTGCCAGCAGGAAGGAAGCGATCCCCTCCTACGAGCAGTACTTC,CASRKEAIPSYEQYF
TRBJ2-5,TRBV28,-,-,TGTGCCAGCAGTTTCTTCGAAGAGACCCAGTACTTC,CASSFFEETQYF
TRBJ1-1,TRBV7-2,once,TRBD1,TGTGCCAGCAGCTCGCGACAGGGAGGCGCTGAAGCTTTCTTT,CASSSRQGGAEAFF